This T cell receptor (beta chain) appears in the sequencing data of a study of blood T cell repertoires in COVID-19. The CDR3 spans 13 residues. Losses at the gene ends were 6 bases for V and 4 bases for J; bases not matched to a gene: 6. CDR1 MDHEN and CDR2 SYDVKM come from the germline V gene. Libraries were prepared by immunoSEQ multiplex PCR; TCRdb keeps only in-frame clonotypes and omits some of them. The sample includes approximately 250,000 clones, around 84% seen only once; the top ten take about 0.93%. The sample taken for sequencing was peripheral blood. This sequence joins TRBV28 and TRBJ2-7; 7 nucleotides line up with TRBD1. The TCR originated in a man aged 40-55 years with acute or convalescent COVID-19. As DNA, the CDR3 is TGTGCCAGCAGGGATCCGGGACAGTACGAGCAGTACTTC. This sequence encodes CASRDPGQYEQYF. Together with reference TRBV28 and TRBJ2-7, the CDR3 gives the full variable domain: DVKVTQSSRYLVKRTGEKVFLECVQDMDHENMFWYRQDPGLGLRLIYFSYDVKMKEKGDIPEGYSVSREKKERFSLILESASTNQTSMYLCASRDPGQYEQYFGPGTRLTVT.